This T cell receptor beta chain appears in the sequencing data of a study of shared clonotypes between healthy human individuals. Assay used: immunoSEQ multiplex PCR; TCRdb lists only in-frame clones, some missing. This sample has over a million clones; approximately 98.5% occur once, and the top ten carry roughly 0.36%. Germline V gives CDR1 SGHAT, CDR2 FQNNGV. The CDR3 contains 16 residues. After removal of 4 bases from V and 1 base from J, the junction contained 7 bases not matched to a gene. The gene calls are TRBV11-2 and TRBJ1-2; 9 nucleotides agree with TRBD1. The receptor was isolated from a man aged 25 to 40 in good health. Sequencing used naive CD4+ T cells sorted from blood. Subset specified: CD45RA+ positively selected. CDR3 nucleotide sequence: TGTGCCAGCAGCTCGCTACGGGACAGGGATAACTATGGCTACACCTTC. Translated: CASSSLRDRDNYGYTF.